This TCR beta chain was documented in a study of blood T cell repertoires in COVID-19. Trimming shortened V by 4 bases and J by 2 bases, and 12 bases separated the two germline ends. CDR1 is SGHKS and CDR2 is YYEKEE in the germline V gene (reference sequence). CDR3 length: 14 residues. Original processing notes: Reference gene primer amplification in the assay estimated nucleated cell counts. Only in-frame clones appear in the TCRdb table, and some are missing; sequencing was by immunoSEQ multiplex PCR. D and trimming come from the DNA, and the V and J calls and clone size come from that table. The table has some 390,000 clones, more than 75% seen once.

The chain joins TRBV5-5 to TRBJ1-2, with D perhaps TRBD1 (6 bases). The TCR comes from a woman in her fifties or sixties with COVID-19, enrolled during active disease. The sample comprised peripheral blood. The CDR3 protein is CASSLIRGNYGYTF. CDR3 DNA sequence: TGTGCCAGCAGCCTTATTAGGGGGAACTATGGCTACACCTTC.